The next 22 T cell receptor beta chains were all read from a single sample in a study of cytomegalovirus exposure and HLA in healthy donors. The primer mix had 60 Vbeta and 13 Jbeta primers. Profiling relied on immunoSEQ multiplex PCR, and the TCRdb table lists in-frame clones only, not all of them. The sample yields approximately 140,000 clones, around 77% seen once. Sequences were obtained from PBMCs. These receptors came from a man aged 18 to 29 in good health and CMV-seronegative.

This sequence joins TRBV19 and TRBJ1-1; D not certain. The CDR3 has 14 residues. V was cut by 2 bases and J by 0 bases, with 7 bases left in between. CDR1 and CDR2 from the germline V gene are LNHDA and SQIVND (reference sequence). The CDR3, as DNA: TGTGCCAGTAGTATACCCAACATGAACACTGAAGCTTTCTTT. Its protein product is CASSIPNMNTEAFF.

The V gene is TRBV11-2, the J gene TRBJ2-7, with D tentatively TRBD2 (6 bases). The CDR3 has 13 residues. Germline CDR1 SGHAT, CDR2 FQNNGV. V gave up 3 bases and J gave up 4 bases, with 10 bases separating them. This chain's CDR3 is CASSLGRLYEQYF. DNA for the CDR3: TGTGCCAGCAGCTTGGGGAGGTTGTACGAGCAGTACTTC. Filled out from reference TRBV11-2 and TRBJ2-7, the complete variable domain reads EAGVAQSPRYKIIEKRQSVAFWCNPISGHATLYWYQQILGQGPKLLIQFQNNGVVDDSQLPKDRFSAERLKGVDSTLKIQPAKLEDSAVYLCASSLGRLYEQYFGPGTRLTVT.

The chain uses TRBV27 and TRBJ2-3; tentatively, D is TRBD2 (7 bases). Germline V lookup: CDR1 MNHEY, CDR2 SMNVEV (reference sequence). The CDR3 consists of 16 residues. Trimming took 5 bases from V and 2 from J, leaving 17 bases between them. CDR3 loop: CASSPRGAAFTDTQYF. In DNA, the CDR3 is TGTGCCAGCAGTCCCCGGGGGGCCGCCTTCACAGATACGCAGTATTTT.

The genes are TRBV16 and TRBJ2-7; 9 bases map to TRBD1. In germline, CDR1 is KGHSY, CDR2 FQNENV. The CDR3 runs 13 residues. Trimming cost V 4 bases and J 6 bases; bases outside gene matches: 4. CDR3 nucleotides: TGTGCCAGCAGCCTACGACAGGGGGTCGAGCAGTACTTC. Its protein is CASSLRQGVEQYF.

This clone was counted once. The chain combines TRBV9 with TRBJ1-1; D remains unclear. The CDR3 loop spans 13 amino acids. CDR1 is SGDLS, CDR2 YYNGEE, per germline. Trimming left V 0 bases short and J 2 bases short, with 5 bases between. This chain's CDR3 is CASSVESNTEAFF. DNA of the CDR3: TGTGCCAGCAGCGTAGAAAGCAACACTGAAGCTTTCTTT.

The chain couples TRBV7-2 to TRBJ2-3; 15 bases map to TRBD2. The V gene end was trimmed by 6 bases and the J gene end by 0 bases; junction bases not matched to a gene: 4. Per germline, CDR1 SGHTA and CDR2 FQGNSA. The CDR3 is 17 amino acids. CDR3 bases: TGTGCCAGCAGGCAGGGACTAGCGGGGGGAAGCACAGATACGCAGTATTTT. It translates to CASRQGLAGGSTDTQYF. Full variable domain (remainder filled in from reference TRBV7-2 and TRBJ2-3): GAGVSQSPSNKVTEKGKDVELRCDPISGHTALYWYRQSLGQGLEFLIYFQGNSAPDKSGLPSDRFSAERTGGSVSTLTIQRTQQEDSAVYLCASRQGLAGGSTDTQYFGPGTRLTVL.

The rearrangement joins TRBV9 to TRBJ2-6; perhaps TRBD2 as D (7 bases). The ends were cut back, 6 bases at V and 3 bases at J, with 10 bases in the middle. Germline values: CDR1 SGDLS, CDR2 YYNGEE. This CDR3 region has 14 residues. CDR3 bases: TGTGCCAGCACCGGGGGGCTTGGGGCCAACGTCCTGACTTTC. Protein: CASTGGLGANVLTF. Looking up the rest from reference TRBV9 and TRBJ2-6 gives the full variable domain: DSGVTQTPKHLITATGQRVTLRCSPRSGDLSVYWYQQSLDQGLQFLIQYYNGEERAKGNILERFSAQQFPDLHSELNLSSLELGDSALYFCASTGGLGANVLTFGAGSRLTVL.

The chain uses TRBV10-3 and TRBJ1-5; TRBD1 aligns across 10 bases. The germline CDR1 and CDR2 sequences are ENHRY and SYGVKD. With 0 bases clipped from V and 2 bases from J, the junction kept 1 base outside the gene matches. This CDR3 region has 16 residues. For the CDR3, the DNA is TGTGCCATCAGTGAGTCGGACAGGGGGGGCAATCAGCCCCAGCATTTT. Protein: CAISESDRGGNQPQHF.

V gene TRBV2 combines with J gene TRBJ2-1; 9 bases match TRBD1. Looked up from germline, CDR1 is SNHLY and CDR2 is FYNNEI. This CDR3 has 15 amino acids. Trimming at V came to 6 bases and at J to 7 bases, leaving 10 bases not matched to a gene. The CDR3 here is CASRVNRGLSNEQFF. The CDR3 nucleotides read TGTGCCAGCAGAGTAAACAGGGGGCTCTCGAATGAGCAGTTCTTC.

The rearrangement joins TRBV19 to TRBJ1-3; tentatively, D is TRBD1 (6 bases). Deletions cut 0 bases from V and 2 bases from J, with 8 bases between. The V gene's germline CDR1 is LNHDA and CDR2 SQIVND (reference sequence). This CDR3 has 15 residues. The CDR3 DNA is TGTGCCAGTAGTATAGAACAGGGAGCTGGAAACACCATATATTTT. Amino acids: CASSIEQGAGNTIYF.

This clone was counted between two and nine times. The genes are TRBV19 and TRBJ1-1; TRBD1 matches at 9 bases. With 9 bases clipped from V and 8 bases from J, the junction kept 10 bases outside the gene matches. The CDR3 extends over 13 amino acids. Germline CDR1 LNHDA, CDR2 SQIVND (reference sequence). CDR3 region: CASRANRGPEAFF. The CDR3 coding sequence is TGTGCCAGCAGAGCCAACAGGGGGCCGGAAGCTTTCTTT.

The chain is built from TRBV29-1 and TRBJ1-4; D perhaps matches TRBD1 (5 bases). Germline values: CDR1 SQVTM, CDR2 ANQGSEA. Trimming removed 4 bases at V and 7 bases at J, with 16 bases between. CDR3 size: 14 residues. The CDR3 nucleotides read TGCAGCGTTGGGGGGGGTCGTGGTGGTGAAAAACTGTTTTTT. Encoded protein: CSVGGGRGGEKLFF.

This clone was detected a few times. The chain has TRBV4-1 and TRBJ1-2; 7 positions match TRBD1. CDR1 and CDR2 (germline): MGHRA, YSYEKL. With 4 bases clipped from V and 4 bases from J, the junction kept 12 bases outside the gene matches. CDR3 length: 16 amino acids. The CDR3 region is CASSPGRQGRAYGYTF. DNA of the CDR3: TGCGCCAGCAGCCCCGGGAGACAGGGAAGGGCCTATGGCTACACCTTC.

The CDR3 nucleotides read TGTGCCACCAGCAGTAAGGGACAGGGGGTCACTGAAGCTTTCTTT. Residues: CATSSKGQGVTEAFF. The chain is built from TRBV15 and TRBJ1-1, with TRBD1 identical over 11 bases. CDR3 length equals 15 residues. Trimming cost V 3 bases and J 4 bases; bases outside gene matches: 4. From germline, CDR1 is LNHNV and CDR2 YYDKDF (reference sequence).

The chain carries TRBV4-2 and TRBJ1-6, with a weak D call TRBD1 (5 bases). CDR3 length: 15 amino acids. Germline V gene lookup returns CDR1 LGHNA and CDR2 YNFKEQ. Trimming removed 0 bases at V and 5 bases at J, with 8 bases between. The CDR3 DNA is TGTGCCAGCAGCCAAGATCAGGGTAATAATTCACCCCTCCACTTT. Protein: CASSQDQGNNSPLHF.

The chain joins TRBV6-1 to TRBJ2-2; D unresolved. The V end was cut by 4 bases, the J end by 3 bases, with 6 bases between. Germline V gives CDR1 MNHNS, CDR2 SASEGT. The length of the CDR3 is 13 residues. The DNA for the CDR3 is TGTGCCAGCAGTGTCAGGTACACCGGGGAGCTGTTTTTT. The encoded protein is CASSVRYTGELFF.

The rearrangement uses TRBV4-3 and TRBJ2-2, with D unresolved. Per the germline V gene, CDR1 is LGHNA and CDR2 is YSLEER. V gave up 0 bases and J gave up 1 base, with 6 bases separating them. There are 15 residues in the CDR3. The CDR3: CASSQDYGNTGELFF. CDR3 coding DNA: TGCGCCAGCAGCCAAGATTACGGGAACACCGGGGAGCTGTTTTTT.

V is TRBV7-2 and J is TRBJ2-7, with 8 bases lining up with TRBD1. Germline V gene lookup returns CDR1 SGHTA and CDR2 FQGNSA. The CDR3 extends over 12 amino acids. V gave up 6 bases and J gave up 5 bases; unmatched junction bases: 3. The CDR3 nucleotides read TGTGCCAGCAGTAGACAGGGGAACGAGCAGTACTTC. Its translation is CASSRQGNEQYF.

The CDR3 DNA follows: TGTGCCAGCAGTGTAAGGGGGCAGGGAGTGAAGGCGAGGGACACTGAAGCTTTCTTT. Its protein is CASSVRGQGVKARDTEAFF. The chain employs TRBV6-1 and TRBJ1-1; 7 bases map to TRBD1. Germline V CDR1 and CDR2: MNHNS, SASEGT. V lost 4 bases and J lost 3; bases outside the gene matches: 20. The CDR3 sequence is 19 residues long.

The chain couples TRBV5-1 to TRBJ2-3; the D gene is possibly TRBD1 (5 bases). The CDR3 is made up of 12 amino acids. Germline V gene sequence: CDR1 SGHRS, CDR2 YFSETQ. The V and J ends lost 3 bases and 5 bases respectively, with 7 bases between them. As DNA, the CDR3 is TGCGCCAGCAGCTGGGGCGGAGATACGCAGTATTTT. Its protein product is CASSWGGDTQYF.

This rearrangement joins TRBV5-5 to TRBJ2-1; 10 bases are a match to TRBD1. V shed 4 bases and J 1 base; nucleotides not matched to a gene: 2. Per the germline V gene, CDR1 is SGHKS and CDR2 is YYEKEE (reference sequence). The CDR3 has 15 residues. Here the CDR3 DNA reads TGTGCCAGCAGCAAGGGACAGGGGTCCTACAATGAGCAGTTCTTC. Translation gives CASSKGQGSYNEQFF.

CDR3 in amino acids: CASSLERNEKLFF. The CDR3 DNA reads TGTGCCAGCAGCTTAGAGAGAAATGAAAAACTGTTTTTT. The chain has TRBV13 and TRBJ1-4, with D hard to call. The germline V gene encodes CDR1 PRHDT and CDR2 FYEKMQ (reference sequence). The CDR3 extends over 13 amino acids. Trimming pared 1 base from V and 5 bases from J, leaving 5 bases between.